Listed here are 28 T cell receptor beta chains from one sample, sequenced in a study of T cells in Graves' hyperthyroidism and ophthalmopathy. RNA transcripts provided the source from which TCR beta CDR3 regions were amplified. A set of HTBI primers served as the primers for a first-round RT-PCR of the TCR CDR3. TCRdb reanalysed the multiplex PCR reads using MiXCR and keeps one entry per CDR3 protein. The sample yields about 500,000 distinct CDR3 sequences, roughly 17% seen once. Sample: blood. The receptors come from a woman aged 18-29 years with Graves' hyperthyroidism.

The rearrangement links TRBV5-1 to TRBJ2-3; a possible D gene is TRBD1 (6 bases). The CDR3 is made up of 15 amino acids. CDR1 SGHRS and CDR2 YFSETQ come from the germline V gene. Trimming shortened V by 4 bases and J by 2 bases, and 14 bases separated the two germline ends. The CDR3 spells CASSTDSFYTDTQYF. CDR3 DNA sequence: TGCGCCAGCAGCACGGACAGTTTTTACACAGATACGCAGTATTTT.

This clonotype was recorded at least ten times. The J gene is TRBJ1-1, the V gene TRBV2; D not resolved. Trimming removed 3 bases from V and 6 bases from J, with 14 bases in between. Per germline, CDR1 SNHLY and CDR2 FYNNEI. The CDR3 length is 14 residues. In DNA form, the CDR3 reads TGTGCCAGCAGTGAGTTACAAGGGCGCTCTGAAGCTTTCTTT. Its translation is CASSELQGRSEAFF. The complete variable domain, with remaining parts taken from reference TRBV2 and TRBJ1-1, reads EPEVTQTPSHQVTQMGQEVILRCVPISNHLYFYWYRQILGQKVEFLVSFYNNEISEKSEIFDDQFSVERPDGSNFTLKIRSTKLEDSAMYFCASSELQGRSEAFFGQGTRLTVV.

This clonotype showed up many times. The J gene is TRBJ2-2, the V gene TRBV12-3 or TRBV12-4; D assignment may be TRBD1 or TRBD2 (5 bases each). The CDR3 totals 15 residues. V lost 6 bases, J lost 2 bases, and 13 bases lay in between. The CDR3 nucleotides are TGTGCCAGCAGGCGGGTGCAGGGCAACACCGGGGAGCTGTTTTTT. Its translation is CASRRVQGNTGELFF.

This clonotype was seen at least ten times. V is TRBV7-9 and J is TRBJ2-7; either TRBD1 or TRBD2 may fit D (5 bases each). With 5 bases removed from V and 6 bases from J, the gap between germline ends came to 11 bases. The germline V gene encodes CDR1 SEHNR and CDR2 FQNEAQ (reference sequence). The CDR3 is 12 amino acids. In DNA form, the CDR3 reads TGTGCCAGCAGCGAAGGGACGGCCGAGCAGTACTTC. Translated, it gives CASSEGTAEQYF. The variable domain in full, with the rest retrieved from reference TRBV7-9 and TRBJ2-7, is DTGVSQNPRHKITKRGQNVTFRCDPISEHNRLYWYRQTLGQGPEFLTYFQNEAQLEKSRLLSDRFSAERPKGSFSTLEIQRTEQGDSAMYLCASSEGTAEQYFGPGTRLTVT.

This clonotype showed up many times. At one end, the junction sequence differs from germline, possibly due to a read error. The V call is TRBV7-2, the J call TRBJ2-7; D is ambiguous. The CDR3 has 15 amino acids. Looked up from germline, CDR1 is SGHTA and CDR2 is FQGNSA. The CDR3 DNA reads TGTGCCAGCAGCTTTCTCGGTAGCTTCTCCTCCGAGCAGTACTTC. Its translation: CASSFLGSFSSEQYF.

In its sample, this clonotype was seen a few times. CDR3 protein: CASSPGDRITDTQYF. In DNA form, the CDR3 reads TGTGCCAGCAGCCCCGGGGACAGGATCACAGATACGCAGTATTTT. The chain carries TRBV7-3 and TRBJ2-3, with 8 bases that match TRBD1. The CDR3 has 15 amino acids. CDR1 is SGHTA and CDR2 is FQGTGA in the germline V gene. V was pared by 5 bases and J by 2 bases, with 6 bases of the junction left unmatched.

As concerns this clonotype: Possible read error: a much larger clone is one base away. The genes are TRBV4-2 and TRBJ2-5, with D unclear. From germline, CDR1 is LGHNA and CDR2 YNFKEQ. Deletions cut 4 bases from V and 1 base from J, with 4 bases between. The CDR3 loop spans 12 amino acids. For the CDR3, the DNA is TGTGCCAGCAGCCGGTCCCAAGAGACCCAGTACTTC. Its protein product is CASSRSQETQYF.

This clonotype was recorded only once. This chain connects TRBV29-1 to TRBJ2-7; 7 nucleotides align to TRBD1. The CDR3 is made up of 14 amino acids. Per the germline V gene, CDR1 is SQVTM and CDR2 is ANQGSEA. The V and J ends lost 6 bases and 5 bases, in that order; junction bases with no gene match: 13. CDR3 in amino acids: CSVRTKGARDEQYF. CDR3 DNA sequence: TGCAGCGTGCGAACCAAGGGGGCGCGGGACGAGCAGTACTTC.

This clonotype has a count of ten or more. The chain joins TRBV5-1 to TRBJ2-5; D is uncertain. Between the trimmed V and J ends, which lost 7 bases and 2 bases, there was a span of 15 bases. CDR3 size: 14 residues. The germline gives CDR1 SGHRS, CDR2 YFSETQ. The CDR3 loop reads CASEATGRQETQYF. The DNA of the CDR3 is TGCGCCAGCGAGGCAACCGGACGGCAAGAGACCCAGTACTTC.

This chain connects TRBV12-3 or TRBV12-4 to TRBJ2-7; 8 nucleotides line up with TRBD1. The junction had 4 bases not matched to a gene; V was cut back by 3 bases and J by 6 bases. CDR3 size: 13 residues. Here the CDR3 reads CASSFVQGGEQYF. CDR3 nucleotide sequence: TGTGCCAGCAGTTTTGTACAGGGGGGCGAGCAGTACTTC.

In this sample, this clonotype turned up many times. Here the CDR3 DNA reads TGCAGCGTTGACGGGACTAGCGGGAGGAACACAGATACGCAGTATTTT. Its protein product is CSVDGTSGRNTDTQYF. The chain carries TRBV29-1 and TRBJ2-3, with 15 bases that match TRBD2. Germline CDR1 is SQVTM and CDR2 is ANQGSEA. CDR3 length: 16 amino acids. After removal of 3 bases from V and 2 bases from J, the junction contained 3 bases not matched to a gene.

This clonotype was detected many times. This chain uses TRBV28 with TRBJ2-7; possible D gene TRBD2, 6 bases. This CDR3 has 16 amino acids. Germline loops: CDR1 MDHEN, CDR2 SYDVKM. The V end was cut by 3 bases, the J end by 0 bases, with 15 bases between. The CDR3 here is CASSFEGSGPSYEQYF. In nucleotides, the CDR3 is TGTGCCAGCAGTTTCGAAGGTAGCGGTCCCTCCTACGAGCAGTACTTC.

In its sample, this clonotype was seen a few times. The rearrangement links TRBV4-3 to TRBJ1-4; possible D gene TRBD1, 6 bases. Deletions cut 2 bases from V and 5 bases from J, with 9 bases between. CDR3 length: 14 amino acids. Looked up from germline, CDR1 is LGHNA and CDR2 is YSLEER. The CDR3 DNA is TGCGCCAGCAGCCAAAAAGGGGGAAATGAAAAACTGTTTTTT. Translating it yields CASSQKGGNEKLFF.

There are a few counts of this clonotype. The chain uses TRBV4-3 and TRBJ2-7, with 9 bases fitting TRBD1. The CDR3 consists of 15 residues. With V trimmed by 3 bases and J by 2 bases, 5 bases remained unmatched. The germline gives CDR1 LGHNA, CDR2 YSLEER. CDR3 residues: CASSQGTGPTYEQYF. The DNA of the CDR3 is TGCGCCAGCAGCCAGGGGACAGGGCCCACCTACGAGCAGTACTTC.

This clonotype was detected a few times. V and J are TRBV6-2 or TRBV6-3 and TRBJ1-6, with 7 positions matching TRBD1. The J segment lost 4 bases and the V segment lost 0 bases, leaving 3 bases of the junction unmatched. The CDR3 has 16 amino acids. CDR1 is MNHEY, CDR2 SVGEGT, per germline. As DNA, the CDR3 is TGTGCCAGCAGTTACTCCGGACAGGAGTATAATTCACCCCTCCACTTT. This encodes CASSYSGQEYNSPLHF.

The rearrangement uses TRBV10-3 and TRBJ1-6; D may be TRBD1 (5 bases). CDR1 is ENHRY, CDR2 SYGVKD, per germline. The CDR3 runs 12 residues. With 6 bases removed from V and 8 bases from J, the gap between germline ends came to 8 bases. CDR3 bases: TGTGCCATCAGAGGGACTGATTCACCCCTCCACTTT. This gives the protein CAIRGTDSPLHF.

This clonotype occurred many times. The chain carries TRBV28 and TRBJ1-2, with 9 bases lining up with TRBD1. CDR3 length: 14 residues. Germline CDR1 and CDR2: MDHEN and SYDVKM. J gave up 4 bases and V 6 bases, and 6 bases lay outside the gene matches. The CDR3 sequence is CASRRTGATYGYTF. Here the CDR3 DNA reads TGTGCCAGCAGGCGGACAGGGGCGACCTATGGCTACACCTTC.

Concerning this clonotype: This may be a read error: a much more frequent sequence differs by one nucleotide. The rearrangement links TRBV30 to TRBJ2-1; D is uncertain. The end of the DNA is better explained by TRBJ2-7, so the J call may be wrong. The CDR3 runs to 12 residues. Germline V gene lookup returns CDR1 GTSNPN and CDR2 SVGIG (reference sequence). The CDR3 sequence: CAWSGSYNEQYF. CDR3 sequence (DNA): TGTGCCTGGAGTGGGAGTTACAATGAGCAGTACTTC.

This clonotype was observed at least ten times. V and J are TRBV20-1 and TRBJ1-5; no firm D call. From germline, CDR1 is DFQATT and CDR2 SNEGSKA (reference sequence). The CDR3 has 15 residues. Trimming took off 6 bases at V and 4 bases at J, with 19 bases between the two ends. CDR3 nucleotide sequence: TGCAGTGCAAACGAGGAGCCGGGAATAAATCAGCCCCAGCATTTT. Translating it yields CSANEEPGINQPQHF.

Many counts were recorded for this clonotype. V gene TRBV5-1 combines with J gene TRBJ2-3; possible D gene TRBD1, 6 bases. CDR1 and CDR2 (germline): SGHRS, YFSETQ. Trimming left V 8 bases short and J 6 bases short, with 22 bases between. The CDR3 contains 15 residues. The CDR3 coding sequence is TGCGCCAGTAGACTTGGGGGCCCCAGGGAGGATACGCAGTATTTT. This translates into CASRLGGPREDTQYF.

The rearrangement joins TRBV7-2 to TRBJ2-1, with D unclear. This CDR3 region has 14 residues. V was pared by 0 bases and J by 6 bases, with 9 bases between. The V gene's germline CDR1 is SGHTA and CDR2 FQGNSA. Here the CDR3 DNA reads TGTGCCAGCAGCTTAGCGGGGTGGGGCAATGAGCAGTTCTTC. Protein product: CASSLAGWGNEQFF.

This clonotype has ten or more counts. The gene calls are TRBV7-9 and TRBJ2-1, with D perhaps matching TRBD1 or TRBD2 (6 bases each). V dropped 0 bases and J dropped 1 base, with 10 bases sitting between them. From germline, CDR1 is SEHNR and CDR2 FQNEAQ (reference sequence). The CDR3 runs 16 residues. The DNA of the CDR3 is TGTGCCAGCAGCTTAGCCACAGGGAGGTCCTACAATGAGCAGTTCTTC. Its translation: CASSLATGRSYNEQFF. The full variable domain, with the rest looked up from reference TRBV7-9 and TRBJ2-1, is DTGVSQNPRHKITKRGQNVTFRCDPISEHNRLYWYRQTLGQGPEFLTYFQNEAQLEKSRLLSDRFSAERPKGSFSTLEIQRTEQGDSAMYLCASSLATGRSYNEQFFGPGTRLTVL.

This clonotype occurred many times. This chain connects TRBV30 to TRBJ1-5, with 7 positions matching TRBD1. CDR3 length: 14 amino acids. Trimming removed 4 bases from V and 11 bases from J; junction bases left unmatched: 14. Germline lookup yields CDR1 GTSNPN and CDR2 SVGIG (reference sequence). CDR3 protein: CAWTLGGQQGAQHF. In nucleotides, the CDR3 is TGTGCCTGGACCCTCGGGGGACAGCAGGGAGCCCAGCATTTT.

The chain couples TRBV18 to TRBJ2-3, with 10 bases identical to TRBD2. Germline CDR1 KGHSH, CDR2 LQKENI. The CDR3 length is 19 residues. Trimming removed 5 bases from V and 2 bases from J; junction bases left unmatched: 16. For the CDR3, the DNA is TGTGCCAGCTCATTAACCTCTAGCGGGAGAGGCGATCCCACAGATACGCAGTATTTT. It is translated as CASSLTSSGRGDPTDTQYF.

This clonotype was observed at least ten times. The chain recombines TRBV5-4 with TRBJ1-1, with D possibly TRBD1 on 5 matching bases. Germline V CDR1 and CDR2: SGHNT, YYREEE (reference sequence). V lost 0 bases and J lost 7, with 16 bases in between. This CDR3 comprises 15 residues. In nucleotides, the CDR3 is TGTGCCAGCAGCTTGGGGGACGGACTGGGGGATGAAGCTTTCTTT. Protein sequence: CASSLGDGLGDEAFF.

This clonotype was seen repeatedly, ten times or more. The rearrangement uses TRBV11-1 and TRBJ2-3; possibly TRBD2 for D (6 bases). Germline values: CDR1 SGHAT, CDR2 FQDESV (reference sequence). V was pared by 4 bases and J by 10 bases, with 18 bases between. CDR3 size: 14 residues. The CDR3 bases are TGTGCCAGCAGCTCATTTGGGACTTCGGGGGCGCAGTATTTT. This codes for CASSSFGTSGAQYF.

The chain joins TRBV27 to TRBJ1-2; TRBD1 might be the D (6 bases). The germline gives CDR1 MNHEY, CDR2 SMNVEV (reference sequence). Deletions cut 2 bases from V and 6 bases from J, with 10 bases between. The CDR3 is 13 amino acids. The CDR3 protein is CASSLRTVHGYTF. The DNA for the CDR3 is TGTGCCAGCAGTTTAAGGACAGTTCATGGCTACACCTTC.

This clonotype was seen at least ten times. The chain is built from TRBV7-2 and TRBJ1-1, with D unclear. Germline loops: CDR1 SGHTA, CDR2 FQGNSA. The CDR3 sequence is 14 residues long. V lost 3 bases, J lost 0 bases, and 8 bases lay in between. The CDR3 DNA follows: TGTGCCAGCAGCTTGCGGCAGATGAACACTGAAGCTTTCTTT. Amino acid sequence: CASSLRQMNTEAFF.